This is a list of T cell receptor beta chains from one sample in a study of blood T cell repertoires in COVID-19. Measured with immunoSEQ multiplex PCR; TCRdb has only the in-frame clones, and not every one. The sample records about 48,000 clones, 82% being singletons. The sample consisted of peripheral blood. The receptors derive from a man between 35 and 55 years old with acute or convalescent COVID-19. The CDR3 runs from the conserved cysteine through the conserved F or W. A D gene is named only where the DNA matches it firmly. Clone size is not always given. Where it is, it says once, few, many or a class for expanded clones.

V: TRBV19; D: TRBD1; J: TRBJ2-6; size: .; CDR3: CASRLGGGGANVLTF; DNA: TGTGCCAGTAGATTAGGGGGCGGTGGGGCCAACGTCCTGACTTTC
V: TRBV6-6; D: TRBD1; J: TRBJ1-4; size: once; CDR3: CASSTRDRANEKLFF; DNA: TGTGCCAGCAGTACTCGGGACAGGGCAAATGAAAAACTGTTTTTT
V: TRBV5-6; D: TRBD2; J: TRBJ2-2; size: .; CDR3: CASSLIASGGTTGELFF; DNA: TGTGCCAGCAGCTTGATCGCTAGCGGGGGAACCACCGGGGAGCTGTTTTTT
V: TRBV5-1; D: .; J: TRBJ2-3; size: .; CDR3: CASSLDVVADTQYF; DNA: TGCGCCAGCAGCTTGGACGTAGTCGCAGATACGCAGTATTTT
V: TRBV3-1/TRBV3-2; D: TRBD1; J: TRBJ2-5; size: .; CDR3: CASSRGTDQETQYF; DNA: TGTGCCAGCAGCCGTGGGACAGATCAAGAGACCCAGTACTTC
V: TRBV6-5; D: TRBD1; J: TRBJ1-6; size: .; CDR3: CASSPPTGVNSPLHF; DNA: TGTGCCAGCAGTCCACCAACAGGGGTTAATTCACCCCTCCACTTT
V: TRBV9; D: TRBD1; J: TRBJ2-1; size: .; CDR3: CASSVGGQGANNEQFF; DNA: TGTGCCAGCAGCGTAGGGGGACAGGGGGCGAACAATGAGCAGTTCTTC
V: TRBV5-1; D: TRBD1; J: TRBJ1-4; size: .; CDR3: CASSPWTGPNEKLFF; DNA: TGCGCCAGCAGCCCTTGGACAGGACCAAATGAAAAACTGTTTTTT
V: TRBV25-1; D: .; J: TRBJ2-5; size: .; CDR3: CASSGPTRDQETQYF; DNA: TGTGCCAGCAGCGGGCCGACGAGGGACCAAGAGACCCAGTACTTC
V: TRBV11-2; D: TRBD2; J: TRBJ2-1; size: few; CDR3: CASSHEAGTRQFF; DNA: TGTGCCAGCAGCCATGAGGCCGGGACTAGACAGTTCTTC
V: TRBV19; D: TRBD1; J: TRBJ1-1; size: .; CDR3: CASRGTGYNTEAFF; DNA: TGTGCCAGTAGGGGGACAGGGTATAACACTGAAGCTTTCTTT
V: TRBV11-2; D: .; J: TRBJ2-7; size: .; CDR3: CASSRRGRYEQYF; DNA: TGTGCCAGCAGCAGGAGGGGACGGTACGAGCAGTACTTC
V: TRBV5-6; D: TRBD1; J: TRBJ1-2; size: .; CDR3: CASTETGAIYGYTF; DNA: TGTGCCAGCACCGAGACAGGGGCTATCTACGGCTACACCTTC
V: TRBV3-1/TRBV3-2; D: .; J: TRBJ1-3; size: .; CDR3: CASSQGSRSGNTIYF; DNA: TGTGCCAGCAGCCAAGGTAGTCGCTCTGGAAACACCATATATTTT
V: TRBV7-2; D: TRBD2; J: TRBJ2-1; size: .; CDR3: CASSPRLADEQFF; DNA: TGTGCCAGCAGCCCGCGACTAGCCGATGAGCAGTTCTTC
V: TRBV9; D: TRBD2; J: TRBJ2-5; size: .; CDR3: CASSVSLAGNAQETQYF; DNA: TGTGCCAGCAGCGTCTCCCTAGCGGGGAACGCCCAAGAGACCCAGTACTTC
V: TRBV19; D: .; J: TRBJ2-6; size: few; CDR3: CASSTMTERPGANVLTF; DNA: TGTGCCAGTAGTACAATGACGGAGCGCCCTGGGGCCAACGTCCTGACTTTC
V: TRBV5-8; D: TRBD1; J: TRBJ1-1; size: .; CDR3: CASQGTGDAFF; DNA: TGTGCCAGCCAGGGGACAGGGGACGCTTTCTTT
V: TRBV28; D: .; J: TRBJ2-2; size: .; CDR3: CASSSPRGIGTGELFF; DNA: TGTGCCAGCAGCTCCCCCAGGGGTATCGGCACCGGGGAGCTGTTTTTT
V: TRBV3-1/TRBV3-2; D: .; J: TRBJ1-4; size: .; CDR3: CASSPPRSSPLNEKLFF; DNA: TGTGCCAGCAGCCCTCCTAGAAGCTCGCCCCTAAATGAAAAACTGTTTTTT
V: TRBV6-1; D: .; J: TRBJ1-3; size: .; CDR3: CASSETGLTSGNTIYF; DNA: TGTGCCAGCAGTGAGACAGGCCTTACTTCTGGAAACACCATATATTTT
V: TRBV5-8; D: .; J: TRBJ1-3; size: .; CDR3: CASKYGSSGNTIYF; DNA: TGTGCCAGCAAATATGGGAGCTCTGGAAACACCATATATTTT
V: TRBV18; D: TRBD1; J: TRBJ2-1; size: .; CDR3: CASSPNGQGFEQFF; DNA: TGTGCCAGCTCACCCAATGGACAGGGCTTTGAGCAGTTCTTC
V: TRBV4-1; D: .; J: TRBJ2-3; size: .; CDR3: CASSQDPRGTSTDTQYF; DNA: TGCGCCAGCAGCCAAGATCCCAGGGGGACTAGCACAGATACGCAGTATTTT
V: TRBV10-3; D: .; J: TRBJ2-2; size: .; CDR3: CAITIPGEAGELFF; DNA: TGTGCCATCACGATCCCGGGGGAAGCCGGGGAGCTGTTTTTT
V: TRBV3-1/TRBV3-2; D: TRBD2; J: TRBJ2-5; size: few; CDR3: CASSRLAGGPRETQYF; DNA: TGTGCCAGCAGCCGACTAGCGGGGGGGCCTAGGGAGACCCAGTACTTC
V: TRBV18; D: TRBD1; J: TRBJ1-5; size: once; CDR3: CASSPGTGGHQPQHF; DNA: TGTGCCAGCTCACCCGGGACAGGGGGTCATCAGCCCCAGCATTTT
V: TRBV2; D: .; J: TRBJ2-3; size: .; CDR3: CASRTRAGVADTQYF; DNA: TGTGCCAGCAGGACCAGGGCAGGGGTCGCAGATACGCAGTATTTT
V: TRBV29-1; D: TRBD1; J: TRBJ1-1; size: .; CDR3: CSVMTGESWSEAFF; DNA: TGCAGCGTAATGACAGGGGAAAGCTGGTCTGAAGCTTTCTTT
V: TRBV5-6; D: .; J: TRBJ1-4; size: .; CDR3: CASSLLQAMSNEKLFF; DNA: TGTGCCAGCAGCTTGTTGCAGGCTATGTCAAATGAAAAACTGTTTTTT
V: TRBV28; D: TRBD1; J: TRBJ2-5; size: .; CDR3: CASSFSQGQGLQETQYF; DNA: TGTGCCAGCAGTTTCAGTCAGGGACAGGGGCTACAAGAGACCCAGTACTTC
V: TRBV19; D: .; J: TRBJ1-5; size: .; CDR3: CASKSQPYSNQPQHF; DNA: TGTGCCAGTAAATCACAGCCTTATAGCAATCAGCCCCAGCATTTT
V: TRBV7-2; D: .; J: TRBJ2-5; size: .; CDR3: CASSQGREETQYF; DNA: TGTGCCAGCAGCCAGGGGCGGGAGGAGACCCAGTACTTC
V: TRBV18; D: .; J: TRBJ1-2; size: .; CDR3: CASSPWDRTDSYGYTF; DNA: TGTGCCAGCTCACCATGGGATAGGACAGATTCCTATGGCTACACCTTC
V: TRBV7-3; D: .; J: TRBJ2-7; size: .; CDR3: CASSQTGGTSYEQYF; DNA: TGTGCCAGCAGCCAAACGGGTGGGACATCCTACGAGCAGTACTTC
V: TRBV6-5; D: .; J: TRBJ1-2; size: .; CDR3: CASRGQTLHGYTF; DNA: TGTGCCAGCAGGGGGCAGACCCTACATGGCTACACCTTC
V: TRBV20-1; D: TRBD1; J: TRBJ1-2; size: .; CDR3: CSASANALTGGGYTF; DNA: TGCAGTGCCAGTGCTAACGCCTTGACAGGGGGGGGCTACACCTTC
V: TRBV11-2; D: .; J: TRBJ1-3; size: .; CDR3: CASSIPPARVAGNTIYF; DNA: TGTGCCAGCAGCATCCCCCCTGCCAGGGTAGCTGGAAACACCATATATTTT
V: TRBV2; D: .; J: TRBJ1-2; size: .; CDR3: CASRTGNYGYTF; DNA: TGTGCCAGCAGAACCGGGAACTATGGCTACACCTTC
V: TRBV7-9; D: .; J: TRBJ2-1; size: few; CDR3: CASSLRSHNEQFF; DNA: TGTGCCAGCAGCTTAAGGAGTCACAATGAGCAGTTCTTC
V: TRBV28; D: TRBD2; J: TRBJ2-5; size: .; CDR3: CASSLFLAGRLETQYF; DNA: TGTGCCAGCAGTTTATTCCTAGCGGGGAGGTTAGAGACCCAGTACTTC
V: TRBV19; D: .; J: TRBJ1-1; size: .; CDR3: CASSIRAGTLNTEAFF; DNA: TGTGCCAGTAGTATAAGGGCAGGGACATTGAACACTGAAGCTTTCTTT
V: TRBV6-1; D: TRBD1; J: TRBJ2-6; size: .; CDR3: CASSGRDRGFTGANVLTF; DNA: TGTGCCAGCAGTGGCCGGGACAGGGGATTTACTGGGGCCAACGTCCTGACTTTC
V: TRBV28; D: TRBD1; J: TRBJ2-2; size: .; CDR3: CASSGTGNTGELFF; DNA: TGTGCCAGCAGTGGGACAGGGAACACCGGGGAGCTGTTTTTT
V: TRBV10-2; D: .; J: TRBJ1-6; size: once; CDR3: CASSDAGQNSPLHF; DNA: TGCGCCAGCAGTGATGCAGGCCAGAATTCACCCCTCCACTTT
V: TRBV18; D: .; J: TRBJ1-1; size: few; CDR3: CASSPERETEAFF; DNA: TGTGCCAGCTCACCGGAGAGGGAGACTGAAGCTTTCTTT
V: TRBV10-3; D: TRBD1; J: TRBJ2-1; size: .; CDR3: CAISDPRDRVGNEQFF; DNA: TGTGCCATCAGTGACCCAAGGGACAGGGTGGGCAATGAGCAGTTCTTC
V: TRBV11-3; D: .; J: TRBJ2-2; size: .; CDR3: CASSPEVGGQELFF; DNA: TGTGCCAGCAGCCCAGAAGTGGGCGGACAGGAGCTGTTTTTT
V: TRBV18; D: .; J: TRBJ2-7; size: .; CDR3: CASSRTGGLGYEQYF; DNA: TGTGCCAGCTCACGAACGGGGGGCTTGGGTTACGAGCAGTACTTC
V: TRBV28; D: TRBD1; J: TRBJ1-1; size: once; CDR3: CASVNYGQGNTEAFF; DNA: TGTGCCAGCGTAAACTACGGACAGGGGAACACTGAAGCTTTCTTT
V: TRBV6-2/TRBV6-3; D: TRBD2; J: TRBJ2-1; size: once; CDR3: CASSSTSRVNNEQFF; DNA: TGTGCCAGCAGCTCGACTAGCCGGGTAAACAATGAGCAGTTCTTC
V: TRBV2; D: TRBD1; J: TRBJ1-2; size: .; CDR3: CASLDRTGRPYGYTF; DNA: TGTGCCAGCCTGGACCGGACAGGGAGACCCTATGGCTACACCTTC